This TCR beta chain is from a study of blood T cell repertoires in COVID-19 (dated by TCRdb to the early 2020s). Study-level background: The collaborator samples originated in the United States, Italy and Spain and spanned the acute and convalescent phases of COVID-19. The dataset comprised deeply sampled blood TCRbeta repertoires from subjects exposed to, actively infected with, or recovered from COVID-19. HLA class I and class II types, where available, came from metadata supplied by the sample provider rather than from assay-based typing. The material from the prospective study consisted of cDNA or gDNA derived from T cells, B-cell-depleted T cells, or PBMCs. The repertoires were released in a freely available public database intended as a resource for research on the immune response to SARS-CoV-2. A de-identified subject ID, COVID-19 status, age in years and sex were almost always included in the sample metadata. Samples were obtained from the ongoing ImmuneRACE study (first 160 participants) and from over 1,000 subjects provided by 6 global collaborators. The investigation overall reported the following: How much clinical and demographic metadata was included differed by source and by participant, and the metadata was provided uncurated.

The CDR3 numbers 15 residues from cysteine through phenylalanine. Solely the CDR3 DNA is kept, with 45 bases framed from the first base. Sequences SGHAT (CDR1) and FQNNGV (CDR2) are obtained from the germline V gene. Trimming costs V 0 bases and J 2 bases, and their ends lie 10 bases apart. On this clone: Its antigen is still unknown. Base quality data are lacking; no much larger clone is found one base away.

In the prospective study, participants were roughly 18 to 95 years old, resided in fewer than 25 geographic areas of the United States, and were enrolled through a virtual design. Cohort assignment in the prospective study relied on participant-reported clinical history from a screening survey and a study questionnaire. In the prospective study, mobile phlebotomists collected whole blood, serum and a nasopharyngeal or oropharyngeal swab from each participant. Additional blood draws and questionnaires over an approximately two-month period could optionally be provided by prospective study participants. Before DNA extraction, blood samples from the prospective study were shipped at room temperature or frozen. TCRbeta CDR3 regions were amplified from genomic DNA by means of the immunoSEQ Assay, a bias-controlled multiplex PCR. The study's processing was this. The number of nucleated cells in each sample was estimated from the amplification of reference gene primers within the assay. Sequence reads were collapsed and filtered to measure the absolute abundance of every unique TCRbeta CDR3 rearrangement. For each sample, productive Simpson clonality was calculated as the square root of Simpson's diversity index across productive rearrangements. The table comes from immuneACCESS by way of TCRdb, which keeps in-frame sequences with V and J called. Part of the clones is missing from these tables; in studies checked, under half for an unresolved V gene and the rest for unknown reasons. Clone size and the V and J calls come from that table; the DNA yielded D and trimming. The sample table shows fewer than 250,000 clones, and about 86% are seen once. Jointly, the top ten make up roughly 14% of the sample.

This clonotype was sampled from a woman aged 50 to 65 with acute COVID-19. The rearrangement joined TRBV11-2 to TRBJ1-2; the best D guess is TRBD1, with 5 bases matching. Sequencing was carried out using PBMCs or T cells enriched from blood (not recorded which). CDR3 loop: CASSLDMGLNYGYTF. The sequenced DNA: TGTGCCAGCAGCTTAGATATGGGACTCAACTATGGCTACACCTTC.